The 32 T cell receptor beta chains below come from one sample, sequenced in a study of neurological immune-mediated disorders. In TCRdb, the 5' RACE reads were re-called with MiXCR into one record per CDR3 protein. The data contain some 78,000 distinct CDR3 sequences, about 5% of them singletons. Sequenced: PBMCs. The receptors stem from a woman aged 25 to 39 with multiple sclerosis.

This clonotype showed up just a few times. J is TRBJ2-2 and V is TRBV7-6; D is ambiguous. The V gene lost 5 bases and the J gene lost 1 base, with 8 bases spanning the gap. The germline CDR1 and CDR2 sequences are SGHVS and FNYEAQ. The CDR3 consists of 14 residues. As DNA, the CDR3 is TGTGCCAGCAGCCCGGTGGGGAACACCGGGGAGCTGTTTTTT. Translated, it gives CASSPVGNTGELFF.

This clonotype was picked up many times. V usage is TRBV5-1 and J usage is TRBJ2-1; 10 nucleotides agree with TRBD2. V was pared by 1 base and J by 9 bases, with 7 bases of the junction left unmatched. This CDR3 has 15 residues. Germline V gene data show CDR1 as SGHRS and CDR2 as YFSETQ. For the CDR3, the DNA is TGCGCCAGCAGCTTGTGGCAGCGGGAGGGGAGTGAGCAGTTCTTC. It specifies CASSLWQREGSEQFF.

This clonotype was seen many times. The chain carries TRBV5-1 and TRBJ2-1; 12 bases agree with TRBD1. CDR3 length: 16 amino acids. Looked up from germline, CDR1 is SGHRS and CDR2 is YFSETQ. V shed 3 bases and J 7 bases; nucleotides not matched to a gene: 8. As DNA, the CDR3 is TGCGCCAGCAGCTCCCCCCGGGACAGGGGGCTAAATGAGCAGTTCTTC. It yields the protein CASSSPRDRGLNEQFF.

This clonotype was seen at least ten times. The chain combines TRBV28 with TRBJ2-4, with 9 bases that match TRBD1. V gave up 4 bases and J gave up 8 bases; unmatched junction bases: 9. The germline gives CDR1 MDHEN, CDR2 SYDVKM. The CDR3 has 15 residues. CDR3 protein: CASSSDRGGLDIQYF. CDR3 DNA sequence: TGTGCCAGCAGTTCGGACAGGGGTGGGTTGGACATTCAGTACTTC.

Many counts were recorded for this clonotype. This chain connects TRBV12-3 or TRBV12-4 to TRBJ1-2; D might be TRBD1 (5 bases). This CDR3 is 15 amino acids long. The germline V and J ends were trimmed by 0 bases and 3 bases, with 11 bases remaining between them. The CDR3 reads CASSLAPTGDYGYTF. DNA for the CDR3: TGTGCCAGCAGTTTAGCCCCAACAGGAGACTATGGCTACACCTTC.

This clonotype was seen only a few times. A much larger clone lies one base from this, so it may be a read error. The V gene is TRBV12-3 or TRBV12-4, the J gene TRBJ2-6, with TRBD1 as a possible D gene (6 bases). This CDR3 is 16 amino acids long. CDR3 nucleotides: TGTGCCAGCAGTTCCGCCGAGGTGGCAGGGGCCAAAGTCCTGACTTTC. Protein product: CASSSAEVAGAKVLTF.

This clonotype was seen at least ten times. The chain is built from TRBV9 and TRBJ2-1; the D is unclear. Trimming took 0 bases from V and 6 from J, leaving 7 bases between them. Looked up from germline, CDR1 is SGDLS and CDR2 is YYNGEE. There are 13 residues in the CDR3. CDR3: CASSVVPGNEQFF. The CDR3 DNA reads as TGTGCCAGCAGCGTAGTACCGGGCAATGAGCAGTTCTTC.

This clonotype was detected ten times or more. The chain links TRBV5-1 to TRBJ2-6; weak D call: TRBD1 (6 bases). Germline V gene lookup returns CDR1 SGHRS and CDR2 YFSETQ. The V gene lost 3 bases and the J gene lost 0 bases, with 13 bases spanning the gap. The CDR3 contains 17 residues. CDR3 in DNA: TGCGCCAGCAGCTCAGACAGGCCAGTCTCTGGGGCCAACGTCCTGACTTTC. Protein product: CASSSDRPVSGANVLTF.

Only a few counts were recorded for this clonotype. J is TRBJ1-1 and V is TRBV20-1; D unclear. The germline V gene has CDR1 DFQATT and CDR2 SNEGSKA (reference sequence). CDR3 length equals 14 residues. V was clipped by 3 bases and J by 5 bases, with 16 bases between them. CDR3 region: CSARTIGGGTEAFF. In nucleotides, the CDR3 is TGCAGTGCTAGGACGATCGGTGGTGGGACTGAAGCTTTCTTT.

The J gene is TRBJ2-7, the V gene TRBV5-1; D is possibly TRBD2 (6 bases). Trimming took off 0 bases at V and 3 bases at J, with 7 bases between the two ends. The CDR3 contains 13 residues. Germline CDR1 reads SGHRS; CDR2 reads YFSETQ. The CDR3 DNA reads as TGCGCCAGCAGCTTGGGGGGGGACTACGAGCAGTACTTC. Translating gives CASSLGGDYEQYF.

This clonotype was counted ten times or more. The V call is TRBV2, the J call TRBJ2-2, with 14 bases fitting TRBD2. Looked up from germline, CDR1 is SNHLY and CDR2 is FYNNEI. This CDR3 has 19 residues. Trimming removed 4 bases from V and 2 bases from J; junction bases left unmatched: 9. In DNA form, the CDR3 reads TGTGCCAGCAGTGGGGCGACCGGGACTAGCGGGAGAAACACCGGGGAGCTGTTTTTT. Translation: CASSGATGTSGRNTGELFF.

This clonotype has only a few counts. This sequence joins TRBV7-2 and TRBJ2-3, with 9 bases that match TRBD2. Germline CDR1 SGHTA, CDR2 FQGNSA. Losses at the gene ends were 1 base for V and 2 bases for J; bases not matched to a gene: 7. The CDR3 loop spans 17 amino acids. The CDR3 here is CASSLVSAGGPTDTQYF. For the CDR3, the DNA is TGTGCCAGCAGCTTAGTCTCGGCGGGGGGGCCCACAGATACGCAGTATTTT.

The chain has TRBV7-3 and TRBJ2-1; 9 nucleotides align to TRBD2. This CDR3 contains 12 residues. Germline V gene data show CDR1 as SGHTA and CDR2 as FQGTGA. Losses at the gene ends were 6 bases for V and 15 bases for J; bases not matched to a gene: 9. CDR3 loop: CASSSDGTSLFF. In DNA form, the CDR3 reads TGTGCCAGCAGTTCTGACGGGACTAGCTTGTTCTTC.

This clonotype was counted ten times or more. This chain connects TRBV5-1 to TRBJ2-5; D remains ambiguous. This CDR3 contains 10 residues. V dropped 0 bases and J dropped 6 bases, with 0 bases sitting between them. Germline lookup yields CDR1 SGHRS and CDR2 YFSETQ. In DNA form, the CDR3 reads TGCGCCAGCAGCTTGGAGACCCAGTACTTC. Translated, it gives CASSLETQYF.

To note about this clonotype: A single base separates this from a much larger clone, so it may be a read error. The chain has TRBV5-1 and TRBJ1-2; D ambiguous. Germline V gives CDR1 SGHRS, CDR2 YFSETQ. V was shortened by 4 bases and J by 6 bases, with 13 bases between the two germline ends. This CDR3 is built from 13 residues. For the CDR3, the DNA is TGCGCCAGCAGCGTGTGGACCCACCATGGCTACACCTTC. This encodes CASSVWTHHGYTF.

This clonotype showed up many times. The V gene is TRBV5-1, the J gene TRBJ2-5; TRBD2 agrees at 7 bases. Germline V CDR1 and CDR2: SGHRS, YFSETQ. V gave up 0 bases and J gave up 5 bases; unmatched junction bases: 4. The CDR3 spans 14 residues. The CDR3 here is CASSLGGLRETQYF. CDR3 nucleotide sequence: TGCGCCAGCAGCTTGGGGGGACTACGGGAGACCCAGTACTTC.

CDR3 amino acids: CSARRRGGYNEQFF. DNA for the CDR3: TGCAGTGCTAGACGGCGGGGGGGGTATAATGAGCAGTTCTTC. The chain recombines TRBV20-1 with TRBJ2-1, with 9 nucleotides matching TRBD2. Germline assignment: CDR1 DFQATT and CDR2 SNEGSKA (reference sequence). V was clipped by 2 bases and J by 7 bases; unmatched bases: 6. The CDR3 is 14 amino acids.

This clonotype has a handful of counts. This may be a read error, as it is one base from a much larger clone. The chain recombines TRBV5-1 with TRBJ2-1; TRBD1 matches at 9 bases. This CDR3 comprises 15 residues. Per germline, CDR1 SGHRS and CDR2 YFSETQ. The CDR3 region has the DNA TGCGCCAACAGCTTGGGACAGGGAACCTACAATGAGCAGTTCTTC. It is translated as CANSLGQGTYNEQFF.

This clonotype has at least ten counts. The chain links TRBV20-1 to TRBJ1-5; possible D gene TRBD1, 6 bases. The CDR3 runs 14 residues. Germline V gene lookup returns CDR1 DFQATT and CDR2 SNEGSKA (reference sequence). The V gene lost 2 bases and the J gene lost 1 base, with 9 bases spanning the gap. This chain's CDR3 is CSARKQGSNQPQHF. CDR3 coding DNA: TGCAGTGCTAGAAAACAGGGAAGCAATCAGCCCCAGCATTTT.

This clonotype was counted ten times or more. The rearrangement uses TRBV5-1 and TRBJ1-2; no definite D call. The CDR3 consists of 14 residues. Germline loops: CDR1 SGHRS, CDR2 YFSETQ. Trimming shortened V by 1 base and J by 2 bases, and 9 bases separated the two germline ends. The CDR3 DNA sequence: TGCGCCAGCAGCTTGTATCCCAGGAACTATGGCTACACCTTC. Encoded protein: CASSLYPRNYGYTF.

This clonotype was seen at least ten times. The chain couples TRBV20-1 to TRBJ2-1; D possibly corresponds to TRBD2 (6 bases). Trimming shortened V by 1 base and J by 3 bases, and 10 bases separated the two germline ends. The CDR3 has 14 residues. Germline CDR1 and CDR2: DFQATT and SNEGSKA (reference sequence). CDR3 sequence: CSARARRDYNEQFF. CDR3 DNA sequence: TGCAGTGCTAGAGCCCGGAGGGACTACAATGAGCAGTTCTTC.

The sample holds many counts of this clonotype. The J gene is TRBJ1-1, the V gene TRBV27; 8 positions agree with TRBD1. CDR1 and CDR2 (germline): MNHEY, SMNVEV (reference sequence). This CDR3 has 18 amino acids. V lost 0 bases to trimming and J lost 0 bases; unmatched junction nucleotides: 9. Here the CDR3 DNA reads TGTGCCAGCAGTTTATCGAGGGCAGGGGGCACAGTGAACACTGAAGCTTTCTTT. Translating gives CASSLSRAGGTVNTEAFF.

Many counts were recorded for this clonotype. The junction shows a germline mismatch at one end, possibly a read error. The chain couples TRBV12-3 or TRBV12-4 to TRBJ2-2; 11 bases line up with TRBD2. This CDR3 is built from 14 residues. CDR3 DNA sequence: TGTGCCAGCAGTATAGCGGGGGGGCCCGGGGAGCTGTTTTTT. This codes for CASSIAGGPGELFF.

This clonotype was counted between two and nine times. The chain recombines TRBV3-1 with TRBJ2-7; 7 positions agree with TRBD2. Trimming took 2 bases from V and 6 from J; bases not matched to a gene: 7. Germline V gives CDR1 LGHDT, CDR2 YNNKEL (reference sequence). This CDR3 has 14 amino acids. CDR3 DNA: TGTGCCAGCAGCCAAAAATCCCAGCGGGGCGAGCAGTACTTC. This encodes CASSQKSQRGEQYF.

This clonotype was detected ten times or more. V usage is TRBV20-1 and J usage is TRBJ2-3; TRBD2 matches 10 bases. The germline gives CDR1 DFQATT, CDR2 SNEGSKA (reference sequence). V trimming: 3 bases; J trimming: 5 bases; junction bases outside the gene matches: 5. CDR3 length equals 14 residues. In DNA, the CDR3 is TGCAGTGCTAGGCCTAGCGGGGGACTAGATACGCAGTATTTT. Residues: CSARPSGGLDTQYF.

This rearrangement joins TRBV12-3 or TRBV12-4 to TRBJ2-3, with TRBD2 as a possible D gene (5 bases). Trimming removed 6 bases from V and 0 bases from J, with 16 bases in between. The CDR3 covers 16 residues. The CDR3 DNA sequence: TGTGCCAGCAGCATCGGACTTATACCGAGCACAGATACGCAGTATTTT. It yields the protein CASSIGLIPSTDTQYF.

The genes are TRBV3-1 and TRBJ1-1; D remains unclear. The ends were cut back, 0 bases at V and 0 bases at J, with 8 bases in the middle. Germline V gene sequence: CDR1 LGHDT, CDR2 YNNKEL (reference sequence). The CDR3 has 15 residues. CDR3 amino acids: CASSQDTDLNTEAFF. CDR3 DNA sequence: TGTGCCAGCAGCCAAGATACAGACTTGAACACTGAAGCTTTCTTT.

There are a few counts of this clonotype. This chain links TRBV5-1 with TRBJ1-6; 11 nucleotides align to TRBD1. CDR3 size: 14 residues. Germline loops: CDR1 SGHRS, CDR2 YFSETQ. V lost 5 bases, J lost 9 bases, and 4 bases stayed unmatched. CDR3 sequence reads: CASSPGQGASPLHF. Here the CDR3 DNA reads TGCGCCAGCAGTCCAGGACAGGGGGCTTCACCCCTCCACTTT.

As regards this clonotype: This may come from a read error, since a much larger clone is one base off. This chain joins TRBV29-1 and TRBJ1-5, with a weak D call TRBD1 (5 bases). CDR1 is SQVTM and CDR2 is ANQGSEA in the germline V gene. The length of the CDR3 is 13 residues. CDR3 protein: CSVEEIRGQPQNF. For the CDR3, the DNA is TGCAGCGTTGAAGAGATTAGGGGTCAGCCCCAGAATTTT.

This clonotype has a count of ten or more. This chain joins TRBV20-1 and TRBJ2-4, with 10 positions matching TRBD2. CDR1 is DFQATT and CDR2 is SNEGSKA in the germline V gene (reference sequence). Germline trimming cut 5 bases from V and 8 bases from J; bases unmatched to any gene: 6. The length of the CDR3 is 13 residues. CDR3 DNA sequence: TGCAGTGCTGCCGGGACTAGCGATGACATTCAGTACTTC. Encoded protein: CSAAGTSDDIQYF.

This clonotype was seen repeatedly, ten times or more. This rearrangement joins TRBV5-1 to TRBJ2-5; 10 bases map to TRBD1. The germline CDR1 and CDR2 sequences are SGHRS and YFSETQ. The CDR3 runs 15 residues. The V gene end was trimmed by 4 bases and the J gene end by 1 base; junction bases not matched to a gene: 4. The CDR3 spells CASSARDRGQETQYF. In DNA, the CDR3 is TGCGCCAGCAGCGCCCGGGACAGGGGCCAAGAGACCCAGTACTTC.

This clonotype was seen many times. The chain uses TRBV5-1 and TRBJ1-5, with D perhaps TRBD1 (6 bases). V shed 3 bases and J shed 4 bases, with 11 bases lying between them. The germline gives CDR1 SGHRS, CDR2 YFSETQ. This CDR3 is built from 14 residues. In DNA, the CDR3 is TGCGCCAGCAGCTCTGGACAGCAAAATCAGCCCCAGCATTTT. The encoded protein is CASSSGQQNQPQHF.